Shown below are 10 T cell receptor beta chains from a single sample sequenced in a study of tumor-infiltrating lymphocytes in primary liver carcinoma (dated by TCRdb to between 2016 and 2019). Blood RNA was extracted from unsorted whole blood with TRIzol reagent; germline DNA came from the DNeasy Blood & Tissue kit. These reads were obtained on an Illumina HiSeq 2500. A constant-region primer and ProtoScript II reverse transcriptase were used to reverse-transcribe TCRbeta-specific cDNA from about 500 ng total RNA. Construction of the TCRbeta libraries relied on three nested rounds of multiplex PCR, following a slightly modified ARM-PCR procedure. Each of the first two PCR rounds ran for roughly 9 cycles using multiplex TRBV1-TRBV30 forward primers together with a Cbeta reverse primer. The public reads were reprocessed in TCRdb via fastp at Q25 and MiXCR, keeping in-frame beta chains. Each CDR3 protein appears once, grouped with its most common genes and DNA. The sample profile shows more than 150,000 distinct CDR3 sequences; approximately 60% of them were found once. About 70% of the sample is held by the ten biggest clonotypes.

Material: peripheral blood. The receptors come from a man aged 40-55 years with primary liver carcinoma and hepatitis B virus infection.

The V and J genes are TRBV5-5 and TRBJ1-6; D may be TRBD1 (5 bases). V was trimmed by 2 bases and J by 6 bases, leaving 15 bases between them. Germline CDR1 SGHKS, CDR2 YYEKEE (reference sequence). CDR3 length: 16 residues. CDR3 sequence reads: CASSLGARILNSPLHF. The CDR3 coding sequence is TGTGCCAGCAGCTTAGGGGCTAGGATTCTTAATTCACCCCTCCACTTT. Together with reference TRBV5-5 and TRBJ1-6, the CDR3 gives the full variable domain: DAGVTQSPTHLIKTRGQQVTLRCSPISGHKSVSWYQQVLGQGPQFIFQYYEKEERGRGNFPDRFSARQFPNYSSELNVNALLLGDSALYLCASSLGARILNSPLHFGNGTRLTVT.

With respect to this clonotype: A much larger clone is a single base away; this may be a read error. The chain is built from TRBV11-2 and TRBJ2-7; TRBD1 aligns across 8 bases. The V gene's germline CDR1 is SGHAT and CDR2 FQNNGV. CDR3 size: 15 residues. With 2 bases clipped from V and 0 bases from J, the junction kept 3 bases outside the gene matches. In nucleotides, the CDR3 is TGTGCCAGCAGCTTACTAGACAGGGGCTCCTACGAGCAGTACGTC. Amino acids: CASSLLDRGSYEQYV.

The chain employs TRBV29-1 and TRBJ2-2, with 8 bases fitting TRBD1. The CDR3 has 14 residues. Germline V gene sequence: CDR1 SQVTM, CDR2 ANQGSEA. V gave up 7 bases and J gave up 6 bases; unmatched junction bases: 10. The CDR3 protein is CSAGQTGGSGELFF. CDR3 coding DNA: TGCAGCGCTGGACAAACAGGGGGATCCGGGGAGCTGTTTTTT.

The rearrangement uses TRBV13 and TRBJ2-1; D is perhaps TRBD2 (5 bases). CDR3 length: 15 residues. The germline V gene has CDR1 PRHDT and CDR2 FYEKMQ (reference sequence). V lost 0 bases, J lost 0 bases, and 6 bases lay in between. The CDR3 region is CASSLGGVSYNEQFF. The DNA of the CDR3 is TGTGCCAGCAGCTTAGGCGGGGTCTCCTACAATGAGCAGTTCTTC. The full variable domain, with the rest looked up from reference TRBV13 and TRBJ2-1, is AAGVIQSPRHLIKEKRETATLKCYPIPRHDTVYWYQQGPGQDPQFLISFYEKMQSDKGSIPDRFSAQQFSDYHSELNMSSLELGDSALYFCASSLGGVSYNEQFFGPGTRLTVL.

This rearrangement joins TRBV11-2 to TRBJ2-4, with 8 nucleotides matching TRBD1. Trimming removed 5 bases from V and 5 bases from J; junction bases left unmatched: 11. CDR1 SGHAT and CDR2 FQNNGV come from the germline V gene. The CDR3 sequence is 16 residues long. This CDR3 is CASSTLMGQAENIQYF. As DNA, the CDR3 is TGTGCCAGCAGCACCTTAATGGGACAGGCCGAAAACATTCAGTACTTC.

This chain links TRBV5-1 with TRBJ1-1; a weak D match, TRBD1 (5 bases). The V gene's germline CDR1 is SGHRS and CDR2 YFSETQ. V lost 5 bases and J lost 1, with 18 bases in between. The CDR3 has 16 amino acids. CDR3 bases: TGCGCCAGCAGGTCCCTCACGGGGGTTGGGAACACTGAAGCTTTCTTT. Amino acids: CASRSLTGVGNTEAFF.

This clonotype appeared many times. V and J are TRBV4-1 and TRBJ2-5, with TRBD1 identical over 9 bases. The germline V gene has CDR1 MGHRA and CDR2 YSYEKL. The CDR3 extends over 14 amino acids. Unmatched junction bases numbered 0, after V lost 1 base and J lost 3 bases. The CDR3 loop reads CASSQGQGEETQYF. CDR3 nucleotide sequence: TGCGCCAGCAGCCAAGGACAGGGGGAAGAGACCCAGTACTTC.

The rearrangement uses TRBV4-1 and TRBJ2-1; maybe TRBD1 (6 bases). Germline V gives CDR1 MGHRA, CDR2 YSYEKL. The CDR3 spans 17 residues. The V and J ends lost 4 bases and 3 bases respectively, with 19 bases between them. This CDR3 reads CASSLGAQAGVYNEQFF. The CDR3 nucleotides read TGCGCCAGCAGCCTGGGGGCCCAGGCAGGGGTCTACAATGAGCAGTTCTTC.

The chain couples TRBV13 to TRBJ2-7, with D perhaps TRBD1 (6 bases). The germline CDR1 and CDR2 sequences are PRHDT and FYEKMQ (reference sequence). Trimming left V 2 bases short and J 7 bases short, with 18 bases between. The CDR3 loop spans 15 amino acids. The DNA for the CDR3 is TGTGCCAGCAGCTTAATTCCAGGGGTTGCGGGTGAGCAGTACTTC. Residues: CASSLIPGVAGEQYF.

Concerning this clonotype: A read error may explain this, as a much larger clone is one base away. J is TRBJ2-1 and V is TRBV11-2, with 8 bases that match TRBD2. Germline assignment: CDR1 SGHAT and CDR2 FQNNGV. V shed 6 bases, J shed 0 bases, and the junction held 7 bases outside the gene matches. The CDR3 sequence is 16 residues long. CDR3 protein: CASSYETSDSYNEQFF. In DNA form, the CDR3 reads TGTGCCAGCAGTTACGAGACTAGCGACTCCTACAATGAGCAGTTCTTC.